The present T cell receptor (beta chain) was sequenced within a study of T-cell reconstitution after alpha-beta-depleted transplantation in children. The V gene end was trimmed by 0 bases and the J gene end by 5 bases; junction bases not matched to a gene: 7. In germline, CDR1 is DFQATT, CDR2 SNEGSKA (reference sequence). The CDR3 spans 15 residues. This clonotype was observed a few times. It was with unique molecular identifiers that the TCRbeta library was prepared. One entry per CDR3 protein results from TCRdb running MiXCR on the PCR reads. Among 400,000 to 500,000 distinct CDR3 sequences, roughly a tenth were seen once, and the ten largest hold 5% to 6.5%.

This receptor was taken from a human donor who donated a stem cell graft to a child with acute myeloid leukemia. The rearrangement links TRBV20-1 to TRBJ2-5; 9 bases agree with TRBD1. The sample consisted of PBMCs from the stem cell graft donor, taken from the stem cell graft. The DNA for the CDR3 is TGCAGTGCTAGAGATAGCGGACAGGGGCTCGAGACCCAGTACTTC. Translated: CSARDSGQGLETQYF.